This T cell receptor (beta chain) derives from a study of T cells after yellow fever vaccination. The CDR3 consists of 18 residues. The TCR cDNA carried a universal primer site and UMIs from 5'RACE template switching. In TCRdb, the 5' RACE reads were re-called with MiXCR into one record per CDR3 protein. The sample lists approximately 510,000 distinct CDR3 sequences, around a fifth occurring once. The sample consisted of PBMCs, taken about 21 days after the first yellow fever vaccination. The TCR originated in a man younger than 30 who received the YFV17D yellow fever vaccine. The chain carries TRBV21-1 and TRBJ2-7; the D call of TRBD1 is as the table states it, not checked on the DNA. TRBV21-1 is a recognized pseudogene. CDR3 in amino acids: CASSKGRSGTQSTDEQYV. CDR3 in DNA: TGTGCCAGCAGCAAAGGACGGTCAGGGACACAATCTACCGACGAGCAGTACGTC.